The clone carrying this T cell receptor beta chain came up many times. Antigen unknown. The sample belongs to a study of CD8 T cells in ankylosing spondylitis. Study outcomes and limitations: The authors reported significant enrichment of disease-linked clones in matched ankylosing spondylitis synovial fluid. CD8+ by phenotype, disease-linked clones were relatively rare in peripheral blood.

TCRdb processed the 5' RACE reads anew with MiXCR; each CDR3 protein has one entry. The table includes approximately 150,000 distinct CDR3 sequences, about 32% detected once. The CDR3 is 13 amino acids. Germline-derived CDR1 and CDR2 are SQVTM and ANQGSEA. V dropped 3 bases and J dropped 4; count of bases not matched to a gene: 3. The genes are TRBV29-1 and TRBJ2-1; 7 nucleotides agree with TRBD1. Sequenced material: synovial fluid, either unsorted or a sorted T cell fraction (not recorded which). The TCR was taken from a male donor with ankylosing spondylitis. The CDR3 DNA sequence: TGCAGCGTTGACAGGGGGAATTACAATGAGCAGTTCTTC. Translation gives CSVDRGNYNEQFF.